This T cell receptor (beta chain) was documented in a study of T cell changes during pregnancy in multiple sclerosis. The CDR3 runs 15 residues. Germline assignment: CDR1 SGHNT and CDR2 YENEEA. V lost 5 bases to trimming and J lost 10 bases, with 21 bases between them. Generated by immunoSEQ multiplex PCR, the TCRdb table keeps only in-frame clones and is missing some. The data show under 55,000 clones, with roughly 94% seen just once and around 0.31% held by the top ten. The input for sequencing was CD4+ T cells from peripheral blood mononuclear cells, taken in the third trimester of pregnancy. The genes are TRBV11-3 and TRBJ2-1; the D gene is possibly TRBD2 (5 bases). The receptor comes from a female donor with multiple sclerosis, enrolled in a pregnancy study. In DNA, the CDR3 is TGTGCCAGCAGCACCCTGGCGGGCCAAGGTCAGGAGCAGTTCTTC. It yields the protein CASSTLAGQGQEQFF.